Below, one TCR beta chain is given with its context. Its antigen is not known. The data belong to a study of T-cell reconstitution after alpha-beta-depleted transplantation in children. Study-wide results and caveats: Surviving recipient T cells and thymic progenitors underlay high day-60 TCRbeta diversity in some patients. Approximately two months post-transplant, alpha-beta T cells reportedly originated from several hundred expanded graft clones.

It was with unique molecular identifiers that the TCRbeta library was prepared. TCRdb re-called the PCR reads through MiXCR, storing one row per CDR3 protein. The sample shows 80,000 to 100,000 distinct CDR3 sequences, under 25% of them seen only once. Source: PBMCs, taken before TCRalphabeta/CD19-depleted stem cell transplant. The sequence was collected from a boy aged 2 to 10 with acute lymphoblastic leukemia, due to receive a stem cell transplant.

The CDR3 sequence is CASSAAVGPGANVLTF. In DNA form, the CDR3 reads TGTGCCAGCTCCGCGGCGGTAGGGCCGGGGGCCAACGTCCTGACTTTC. V and J are TRBV28 and TRBJ2-6; D is unresolved. Deletions cut 8 bases from V and 4 bases from J, with 18 bases between. Germline V CDR1 and CDR2: MDHEN, SYDVKM. The CDR3 length is 16 residues. Complete variable domain (other parts from reference TRBV28 and TRBJ2-6): DVKVTQSSRYLVKRTGEKVFLECVQDMDHENMFWYRQDPGLGLRLIYFSYDVKMKEKGDIPEGYSVSREKKERFSLILESASTNQTSMYLCASSAAVGPGANVLTFGAGSRLTVL.